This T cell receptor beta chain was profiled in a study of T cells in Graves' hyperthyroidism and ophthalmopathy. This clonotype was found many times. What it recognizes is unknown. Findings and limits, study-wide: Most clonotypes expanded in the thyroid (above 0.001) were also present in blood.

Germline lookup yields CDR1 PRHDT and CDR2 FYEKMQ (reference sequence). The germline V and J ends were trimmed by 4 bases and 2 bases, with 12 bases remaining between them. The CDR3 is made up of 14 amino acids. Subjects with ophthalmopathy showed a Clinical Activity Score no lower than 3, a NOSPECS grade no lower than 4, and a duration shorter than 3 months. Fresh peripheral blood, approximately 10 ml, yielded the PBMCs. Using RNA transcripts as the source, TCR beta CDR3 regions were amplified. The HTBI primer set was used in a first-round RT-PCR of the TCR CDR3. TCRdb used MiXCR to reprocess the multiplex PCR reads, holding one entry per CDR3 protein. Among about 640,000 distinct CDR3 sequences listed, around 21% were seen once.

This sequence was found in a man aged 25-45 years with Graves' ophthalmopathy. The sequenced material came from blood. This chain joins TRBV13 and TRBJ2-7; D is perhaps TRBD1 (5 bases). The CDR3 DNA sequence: TGTGCCAGCAGCTCGCCGACAGAGCCCTACGAGCAGTACTTC. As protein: CASSSPTEPYEQYF.